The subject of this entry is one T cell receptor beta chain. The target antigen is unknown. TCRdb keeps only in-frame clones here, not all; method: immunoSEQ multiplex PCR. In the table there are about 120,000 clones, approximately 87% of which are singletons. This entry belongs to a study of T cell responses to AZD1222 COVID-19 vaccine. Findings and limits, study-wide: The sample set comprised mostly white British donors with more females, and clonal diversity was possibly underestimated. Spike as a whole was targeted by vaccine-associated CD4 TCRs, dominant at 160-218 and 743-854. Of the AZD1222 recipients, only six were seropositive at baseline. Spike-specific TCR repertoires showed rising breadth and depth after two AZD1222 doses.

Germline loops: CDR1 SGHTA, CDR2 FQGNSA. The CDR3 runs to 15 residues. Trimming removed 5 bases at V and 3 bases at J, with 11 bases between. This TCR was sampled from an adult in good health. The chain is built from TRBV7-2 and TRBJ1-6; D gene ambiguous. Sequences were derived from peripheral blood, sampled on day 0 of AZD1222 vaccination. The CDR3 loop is CASSPERGYNSPLHF. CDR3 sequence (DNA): TGTGCCAGCAGCCCAGAGCGGGGCTATAATTCACCCCTCCACTTT.